This TCR beta chain derives from a study of blood T cell repertoires in COVID-19. Assay: immunoSEQ multiplex PCR; the TCRdb copy retains only in-frame clones and omits some. In the table there are about 99,000 clones, approximately 80% of which are singletons. CDR1 and CDR2 from the germline V gene are MDHEN and SYDVKM. V was clipped by 6 bases and J by 2 bases, with 16 bases between them. This CDR3 comprises 15 residues. This chain uses TRBV28 with TRBJ1-2, with D possibly TRBD1 on 5 matching bases. Source material: peripheral blood. The TCR comes from a human donor in a cohort sampled during active or convalescent COVID-19. The CDR3 DNA reads as TGTGCCAGCAGAACTACAGGCTTTGCCAACTATGGCTACACCTTC. Its protein product is CASRTTGFANYGYTF.